This T cell receptor (beta chain) was observed in a study of blood T cell repertoires in COVID-19. Looking at the study overall: Spain, Italy and the United States supplied samples that represented acute and convalescent COVID-19. T cells, B-cell-depleted T cells, or PBMCs provided the cDNA or gDNA that served as material.

The CDR3 is made up of 13 amino acids. CDR1 is WNHNN and CDR2 is SYGVQD in the germline V gene (reference sequence). With 0 bases removed from V and 10 bases from J, the gap between germline ends came to 10 bases. Source study methods: The assay estimated nucleated cells by amplifying reference gene primers. Data came from immunoSEQ multiplex PCR; TCRdb stores just in-frame clones and leaves some out. The DNA gave D and trimming, while V, J and clone size come from that table. Counted here are 150,000 to 200,000 clones, around 90% occurring once; the ten biggest clones make up approximately 0.5%. The sample was peripheral blood. The chain recombines TRBV10-1 with TRBJ2-1; D gene unclear. The source is a man aged 45-65 years with acute or convalescent COVID-19. The CDR3 reads CASSESSAVEQFF. DNA of the CDR3: TGCGCCAGCAGTGAGTCGAGTGCTGTCGAGCAGTTCTTC.